This T cell receptor beta chain derives from a study of CXCR3-negative and CXCR3-positive naive CD8 T cells. The study, taken as a whole, reports: Against CXCR3-negative naive cells, CXCR3-positive naive cells showed more hydrophobic TRB CDR3s.

Comment on this clonotype: What it recognizes is unknown.

The CDR3 has 14 amino acids. CDR1 is SGDLS, CDR2 YYNGEE, per germline. With UMI labels, 5' RACE was used to prepare the TRB cDNA libraries. TCRdb re-called the 5' RACE reads, yielding one record per CDR3 amino acid sequence without DNA. The specimen's table records some 150,000 distinct CDR3 sequences. The TCR originated in a human donor in good health. Some clones in this sample may be carry-over from other donors' samples. The material sequenced was naive CXCR3+ CD8+ T cells from blood. This sample's subset: CD45RO-CCR7+CD27+CD95- naive CD8+ T cells expressing CXCR3 (TNR3+). The J gene is TRBJ1-2, the V gene TRBV9; TCRdb's D call of TRBD1 is untestable without DNA. The CDR3: CASSEDRGDYGYTF.